Here is one T cell receptor (beta chain) with its context. The source of the sample is a study of T cell responses to AZD1222 COVID-19 vaccine. CDR3 length equals 16 residues. Germline V gene lookup returns CDR1 MDHEN and CDR2 SYDVKM. V was pared by 5 bases and J by 3 bases, with 16 bases between. The protocol was immunoSEQ multiplex PCR, while the TCRdb copy is restricted to in-frame clones and leaves out a portion. The sample has about 190,000 clones, 87% seen once; the top ten hold under 3.5%. This sequence joins TRBV28 and TRBJ2-2, with a weak D call TRBD1 (7 bases). The clonotype comes from an adult in good health. Material: peripheral blood, obtained on day 0 of MenACWY control vaccination. CDR3 region: CASSLIQGRHTGELFF. CDR3 DNA: TGTGCCAGCAGTCTCATACAGGGGAGGCACACCGGGGAGCTGTTTTTT.